This TCR beta chain was recorded in a study of shared clonotypes between healthy human individuals. Study summary: There were three CD4 naive, three CD4 memory, two CD8 naive and one CD8 memory plates per donor.

This CDR3 is 12 amino acids long. V shed 6 bases and J shed 5 bases, with 12 bases lying between them. Per germline, CDR1 SQVTM and CDR2 ANQGSEA. This table comes from immunoSEQ multiplex PCR, and its TCRdb copy is limited to in-frame clones, with some not included. The sample holds over a million clones, roughly 96% seen once. The TCR sequence derives from a man aged 30-40 years in good health. The chain has TRBV29-1 and TRBJ2-3; D call uncertain. Source material: naive CD4+ T cells sorted from blood. Noted subset: CD45RA+ positively selected. The CDR3 DNA follows: TGCAGCGTCAGAAAAATGGGAGATACGCAGTATTTT. Translated: CSVRKMGDTQYF.